A selection of T cell receptor beta chains follows, all from one sample in a study of blood T cell repertoires in COVID-19. The protocol was immunoSEQ multiplex PCR, while the TCRdb copy is restricted to in-frame clones and leaves out a portion. In the table there are 100,000 to 150,000 clones, about 84% of which are singletons. The specimen sequenced was peripheral blood. Receptor source: a woman in her fifties or sixties with acute or convalescent COVID-19. CDR3s include the opening cysteine and the closing phenylalanine or tryptophan. Fields, in order: J gene, D gene, V gene, clone size, CDR3 protein, CDR3 DNA. D genes are given only for firm matches. Rows may omit the clone size; those that give it use once, few, many or a size class.

TRBJ1-2 NA TRBV7-2 once CASRPRQSNDGGYTF TGTGCCAGCAGGCCTCGACAGTCCAACGACGGGGGCTACACCTTC
TRBJ1-1 NA TRBV18 NA CASSPLLGDTEAFF TGTGCCAGCTCACCACTGTTGGGAGACACTGAAGCTTTCTTT
TRBJ1-3 NA TRBV9 NA CASSPYGPREPGNTIYF TGTGCCAGCAGCCCCTATGGACCCCGGGAACCTGGAAACACCATATATTTT
TRBJ1-3 NA TRBV30 NA CAWSGAGNTIYF TGTGCCTGGAGTGGAGCTGGAAACACCATATATTTT
TRBJ1-5 NA TRBV6-1 NA CASSEVAADNQPQHF TGTGCCAGCAGTGAAGTCGCGGCGGATAATCAGCCCCAGCATTTT
TRBJ1-1 NA TRBV9 NA CASSVGGFDTEAFF TGTGCCAGCAGCGTAGGAGGATTCGACACTGAAGCTTTCTTT
TRBJ1-1 NA TRBV2 NA CASREDSHKTEAFF TGTGCCAGCAGGGAAGACAGTCATAAAACTGAAGCTTTCTTT
TRBJ2-7 NA TRBV13 NA CASSFQGIVYEQYF TGTGCCAGCAGCTTCCAGGGGATCGTCTACGAGCAGTACTTC
TRBJ2-5 TRBD1 TRBV5-5 NA CASSGPGQWQETQYF TGTGCCAGCAGCGGTCCGGGACAGTGGCAAGAGACCCAGTACTTC
TRBJ1-5 NA TRBV3-1/TRBV3-2 NA CASSPSAGEKGPQPQHF TGTGCCAGCAGCCCCTCGGCAGGGGAAAAGGGGCCTCAGCCCCAGCATTTT
TRBJ2-3 NA TRBV30 NA CAWSVLTDTQYF TGTGCCTGGAGTGTACTCACAGATACGCAGTATTTT
TRBJ1-5 NA TRBV7-6 NA CASSLGNSGHQPQHF TGTGCCAGCAGCTTAGGTAACAGCGGCCATCAGCCCCAGCATTTT
TRBJ1-2 NA TRBV4-2 NA CASSPTSTGPYGYTF TGTGCCAGCAGCCCAACCTCGACAGGACCCTATGGCTACACCTTC
TRBJ2-5 TRBD2 TRBV9 NA CASATPSGGSQETQYF TGTGCCAGCGCAACGCCGAGCGGGGGAAGCCAAGAGACCCAGTACTTC
TRBJ1-5 NA TRBV6-5 NA CASTGDSNQPQHF TGTGCCAGCACAGGGGATAGCAATCAGCCCCAGCATTTT
TRBJ1-5 TRBD1 TRBV4-1 NA CASSQWTGGNQPQHF TGCGCCAGCAGCCAATGGACAGGGGGCAACCAGCCCCAGCATTTT
TRBJ1-2 TRBD1 TRBV29-1 NA CSVLDRVVDGYTF TGCAGCGTTTTAGACAGGGTTGTGGACGGCTACACCTTC
TRBJ2-1 TRBD1 TRBV28 NA CASRPGTGSFNEQFF TGTGCCAGCAGACCCGGGACAGGGAGCTTCAATGAGCAGTTCTTC
TRBJ2-1 NA TRBV18 few CASSREGDEQFF TGTGCCAGCTCACGGGAGGGGGATGAGCAGTTCTTC
TRBJ2-1 NA TRBV5-6 once CASSRIAGQYNEQFF TGTGCCAGCAGCAGGATCGCAGGGCAATACAATGAGCAGTTCTTC
TRBJ1-5 NA TRBV4-1 NA CASSHASGGAPSNQPQHF TGCGCCAGCAGCCACGCCTCGGGGGGGGCGCCTAGCAATCAGCCCCAGCATTTT
TRBJ1-1 NA TRBV18 NA CASSPSPGGLGNTEAFF TGTGCCAGCTCACCTTCCCCGGGGGGGCTGGGGAACACTGAAGCTTTCTTT
TRBJ1-1 TRBD1 TRBV5-1 NA CASSLGGQGTDTEAFF TGCGCCAGCAGCTTGGGGGGACAGGGTACGGACACTGAAGCTTTCTTT
TRBJ1-2 NA TRBV9 NA CASSVALADGYTF TGTGCCAGCAGCGTAGCTCTGGCGGATGGCTACACCTTC
TRBJ2-7 TRBD1 TRBV7-3 NA CASSPDRGNYEQYF TGTGCCAGCAGCCCTGACAGGGGGAACTACGAGCAGTACTTC
TRBJ2-2 TRBD1 TRBV7-9 NA CASSPRTGRGTGELFF TGTGCCAGCAGCCCTCGGACAGGGAGAGGGACCGGGGAGCTGTTTTTT
TRBJ1-3 TRBD1 TRBV5-1 NA CASSLGTGGLLFSGNTIYF TGCGCCAGCAGCTTAGGGACAGGGGGCCTCCTTTTCTCTGGAAACACCATATATTTT
TRBJ2-7 NA TRBV28 NA CASSLVAPSYEQYF TGTGCCAGCAGTTTGGTGGCACCGTCCTACGAGCAGTACTTC
TRBJ2-3 TRBD2 TRBV4-1 few CASSQEGISGGIGTQYF TGCGCCAGCAGCCAAGAGGGGATTAGCGGGGGCATCGGTACGCAGTATTTT
TRBJ2-7 TRBD1 TRBV2 NA CASSEGQGTYEQYF TGTGCCAGCAGTGAAGGACAGGGGACCTACGAGCAGTACTTC
TRBJ2-6 NA TRBV18 once CASSGVSGANVLTF TGTGCCAGCTCCGGGGTGTCTGGGGCCAACGTCCTGACTTTC
TRBJ2-1 TRBD1 TRBV2 NA CASSVDRGNEQFF TGTGCCAGCAGTGTGGACAGGGGCAATGAGCAGTTCTTC
TRBJ1-2 NA TRBV6-4 few CAAVATPRDGYTF TGTGCAGCAGTGGCGACCCCCAGGGATGGCTACACCTTC
TRBJ1-5 NA TRBV30 few CAWSTLKNQPQHF TGTGCCTGGAGTACTTTAAAAAATCAGCCCCAGCATTTT
TRBJ1-2 NA TRBV5-1 NA CASSLALAAGVDGYTF TGCGCCAGCAGCTTGGCATTGGCGGCGGGGGTTGATGGCTACACCTTC
TRBJ1-1 NA TRBV12-3/TRBV12-4 NA CASSHNSGTEAFF TGTGCCAGCAGCCACAATTCGGGGACTGAAGCTTTCTTT
TRBJ1-5 TRBD1 TRBV28 NA CASSPPFGTGGGQPQHF TGTGCCAGCAGTCCCCCATTCGGGACAGGGGGCGGTCAGCCCCAGCATTTT
TRBJ2-3 NA TRBV20-1 NA CSASFRRDTQYF TGCAGTGCTAGTTTCAGGCGAGATACGCAGTATTTT
TRBJ2-7 TRBD1 TRBV7-9 NA CASSLGWGQLHEQYF TGTGCCAGCAGCTTAGGTTGGGGACAGCTCCACGAGCAGTACTTC
TRBJ1-1 NA TRBV19 NA CASTDRTSEAFF TGTGCCAGCACGGACAGAACGTCTGAAGCTTTCTTT
TRBJ1-2 NA TRBV3-1/TRBV3-2 NA CASSGDRRLEGYTF TGTGCCAGCAGCGGAGACAGGAGGTTAGAAGGCTACACCTTC
TRBJ1-2 NA TRBV2 NA CASSLSPGYGYTF TGTGCCAGCTCCCTCTCACCGGGCTATGGCTACACCTTC
TRBJ2-1 NA TRBV28 NA CASMVRVRDEQFF TGTGCCAGCATGGTCCGGGTAAGAGATGAGCAGTTCTTC
TRBJ2-1 NA TRBV3-1/TRBV3-2 NA CASSQDGPGYDEQFF TGTGCCAGCAGCCAAGACGGGCCGGGGTATGATGAGCAGTTCTTC
TRBJ2-6 TRBD2 TRBV7-3 NA CASSRWGRGGAAGANVLTF TGTGCCAGCAGCCGGTGGGGTCGCGGGGGGGCCGCTGGGGCCAACGTCCTGACTTTC
TRBJ1-4 NA TRBV10-3 NA CAIRAATNEKLFF TGTGCCATCAGGGCAGCAACTAATGAAAAACTGTTTTTT
TRBJ1-3 NA TRBV25-1 NA CARNSSGNTIYF TGTGCCAGAAATAGCTCTGGAAACACCATATATTTT
TRBJ2-5 TRBD2 TRBV5-1 NA CASSSSSTSGGGETQYF TGCGCCAGCAGCTCCTCTTCGACTAGCGGGGGCGGAGAGACCCAGTACTTC